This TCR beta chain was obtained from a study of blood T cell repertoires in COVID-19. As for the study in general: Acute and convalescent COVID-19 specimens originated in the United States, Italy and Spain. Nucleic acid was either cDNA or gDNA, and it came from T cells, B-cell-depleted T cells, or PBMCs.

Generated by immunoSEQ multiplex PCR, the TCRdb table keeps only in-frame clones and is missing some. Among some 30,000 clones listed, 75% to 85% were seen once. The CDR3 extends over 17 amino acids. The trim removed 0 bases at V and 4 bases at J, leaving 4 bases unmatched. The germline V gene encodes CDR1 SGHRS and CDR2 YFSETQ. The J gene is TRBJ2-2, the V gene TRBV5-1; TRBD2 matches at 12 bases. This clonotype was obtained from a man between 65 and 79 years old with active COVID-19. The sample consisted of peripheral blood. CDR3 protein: CASSLDLAGGGTGELFF. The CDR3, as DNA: TGCGCCAGCAGCTTGGATCTAGCGGGAGGGGGCACCGGGGAGCTGTTTTTT.